A selection of T cell receptor beta chains follows, all from one sample in a study of blood T cell repertoires in COVID-19. Sequencing was performed with immunoSEQ multiplex PCR; in TCRdb, only in-frame clones are kept and a portion is missing. The data contain about 67,000 clones, about 89% of them seen just once; the ten biggest clones take up around 7.9%. Sequenced: peripheral blood. All receptors derive from a man between 50 and 59 years old with active COVID-19. Each CDR3 is given with its conserved first and last residue. The order of the fields is V gene, J gene, D gene, CDR3 protein, CDR3 DNA. A D gene is named only where the DNA matches it firmly.

TRBV5-6,TRBJ2-7,-,CASAKGRATYEQYF,TGTGCCAGCGCGAAGGGCAGGGCCACCTACGAGCAGTACTTC
TRBV7-2,TRBJ2-3,-,CARGGPLKGTQYF,TGTGCCAGGGGGGGACCACTCAAGGGTACGCAGTATTTT
TRBV6-4,TRBJ2-7,-,CASSGCGSSYEQYF,TGTGCCAGCAGTGGGTGCGGGTCCAGCTACGAGCAGTACTTC
TRBV6-5,TRBJ1-4,-,CASSYSGRPYEKLFF,TGTGCCAGCAGTTACTCAGGGAGGCCTTATGAAAAACTGTTTTTT
TRBV19,TRBJ1-1,-,CASLDLTDPVLNTEAFF,TGTGCCAGCCTAGACTTGACAGATCCCGTGCTGAACACTGAAGCTTTCTTT
TRBV7-2,TRBJ2-2,-,CASSFVLVGPGELFF,TGTGCCAGCAGCTTTGTACTAGTGGGTCCCGGGGAGCTGTTTTTT
TRBV3-1/TRBV3-2,TRBJ1-6,TRBD1,CASSNLGGKGGVHSPLHF,TGTGCCAGCAGCAACCTCGGAGGAAAAGGGGGCGTGCATTCACCCCTCCACTTT
TRBV9,TRBJ1-1,TRBD1,CASSQGVGENTEAFF,TGTGCCAGCAGCCAGGGGGTAGGGGAGAACACTGAAGCTTTCTTT
TRBV5-6,TRBJ2-7,-,CASSLTAGSAYYEQYF,TGTGCCAGCAGCTTAACGGCCGGCAGCGCCTATTACGAGCAGTACTTC
TRBV19,TRBJ1-1,TRBD1,CASSIERDRGTPFF,TGTGCCAGTAGTATAGAACGGGACAGGGGTACGCCTTTCTTT
TRBV9,TRBJ1-2,TRBD1,CASSVPNTGGRHGYTF,TGTGCCAGCAGCGTTCCCAATACAGGGGGCCGGCATGGCTACACCTTC